This TCR beta chain was captured in a study of T cells in Graves' hyperthyroidism and ophthalmopathy. This clonotype came up many times. Its matching antigen is unknown. Fresh peripheral blood, 8 to 10 ml of it, supplied the PBMCs. Whole-study findings and limits: From stable hyperthyroidism, ophthalmopathy was set apart by a 13 V-J model.

The germline CDR1 and CDR2 sequences are MDHEN and SYDVKM. CDR3 size: 14 residues. V dropped 5 bases and J dropped 5 bases, with 15 bases sitting between them. RNA transcripts were the template for amplifying TCR beta CDR3 regions. The TCR CDR3 was amplified in a first-round RT-PCR using the HTBI primer set. MiXCR, applied by TCRdb to the multiplex PCR reads, yields one record per CDR3 protein. The repertoire holds under 400,000 distinct CDR3 sequences, with approximately 13% as singletons. The receptor comes from a woman aged 18-30 years with Graves' hyperthyroidism. Sequenced: blood. This rearrangement joins TRBV28 to TRBJ1-1; D is uncertain. As DNA, the CDR3 is TGTGCCAGCAGTGGGGTCGCCGGCGGGACTGAAGCTTTCTTT. Translation: CASSGVAGGTEAFF. The whole variable domain, filled in from reference TRBV28 and TRBJ1-1, reads DVKVTQSSRYLVKRTGEKVFLECVQDMDHENMFWYRQDPGLGLRLIYFSYDVKMKEKGDIPEGYSVSREKKERFSLILESASTNQTSMYLCASSGVAGGTEAFFGQGTRLTVV.